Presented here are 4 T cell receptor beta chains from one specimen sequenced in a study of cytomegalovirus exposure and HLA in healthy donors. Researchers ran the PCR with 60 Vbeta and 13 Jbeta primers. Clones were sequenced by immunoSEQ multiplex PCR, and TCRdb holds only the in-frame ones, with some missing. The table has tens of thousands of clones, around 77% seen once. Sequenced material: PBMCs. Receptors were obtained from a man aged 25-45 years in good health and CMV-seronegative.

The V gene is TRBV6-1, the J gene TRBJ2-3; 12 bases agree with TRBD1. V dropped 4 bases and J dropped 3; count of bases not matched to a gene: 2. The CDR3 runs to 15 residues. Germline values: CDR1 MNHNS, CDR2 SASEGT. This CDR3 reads CASSAGQGATDTQYF. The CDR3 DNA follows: TGTGCCAGCAGTGCGGGACAGGGGGCGACAGATACGCAGTATTTT.

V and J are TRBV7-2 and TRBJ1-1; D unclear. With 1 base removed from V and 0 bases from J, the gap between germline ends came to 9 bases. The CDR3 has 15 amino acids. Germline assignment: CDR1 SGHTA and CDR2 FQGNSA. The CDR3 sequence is CASSLGGAMNTEAFF. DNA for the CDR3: TGTGCCAGCAGCTTAGGGGGAGCTATGAACACTGAAGCTTTCTTT.

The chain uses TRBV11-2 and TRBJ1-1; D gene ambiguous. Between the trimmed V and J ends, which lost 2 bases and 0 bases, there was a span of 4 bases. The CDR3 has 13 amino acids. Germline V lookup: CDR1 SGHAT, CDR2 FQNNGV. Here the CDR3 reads CASSLSVNTEAFF. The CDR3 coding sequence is TGTGCCAGCAGCTTATCAGTGAACACTGAAGCTTTCTTT.

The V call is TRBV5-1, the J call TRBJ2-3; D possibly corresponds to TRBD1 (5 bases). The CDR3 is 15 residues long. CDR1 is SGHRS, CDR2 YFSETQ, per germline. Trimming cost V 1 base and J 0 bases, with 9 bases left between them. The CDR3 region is CASSLIGVSTDTQYF. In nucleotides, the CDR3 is TGCGCCAGCAGCTTGATAGGGGTGAGCACAGATACGCAGTATTTT.